The sequence of this T cell receptor beta chain was determined in a study of blood T cell repertoires in COVID-19. Study details: COVID-19 samples from acute and convalescent phases originated in the United States, Italy and Spain. T cells, B-cell-depleted T cells, or PBMCs supplied cDNA or gDNA.

The sample holds a few counts of this clone. The ends were cut back, 3 bases at V and 4 bases at J, with 10 bases in the middle. CDR3 size: 13 residues. Germline V gene sequence: CDR1 LGHNA, CDR2 YNFKEQ. Authors' data handling: Estimated nucleated cell counts came from reference gene primer amplification. The method was immunoSEQ multiplex PCR; TCRdb's version includes in-frame clones alone and lacks a portion of them. Clone size and V and J calls were adopted from that table, with D and trimming inferred from the DNA. This table has tens of thousands of clones, less than 85% appearing once. The source of this sequence is a man over 45 with active COVID-19. The sequenced sample was peripheral blood. The chain joins TRBV4-2 to TRBJ2-7; a weak D match, TRBD1 (6 bases). CDR3 sequence: CASSQGASYEQYF. For the CDR3, the DNA is TGTGCCAGCAGCCAGGGGGCTTCGTACGAGCAGTACTTC.